The next 19 T cell receptor beta chains were all read from a single sample in a study of T cell responses to AZD1222 COVID-19 vaccine. Sequenced by immunoSEQ multiplex PCR; TCRdb stores in-frame clones only, minus some. The sample holds 80,000 to 100,000 clones, approximately 86% seen once. The sequenced sample was peripheral blood, obtained on day 0 of AZD1222 vaccination. The receptors were sampled from an adult in good health.

The V and J genes are TRBV7-8 and TRBJ2-1; 7 bases are shared with TRBD1. CDR1 and CDR2 (germline): SGHVS, FQNEAQ. V was pared by 0 bases and J by 4 bases, with 6 bases of the junction left unmatched. The CDR3 is 16 residues long. CDR3 in DNA: TGTGCCAGCAGCTTAGCGGTAGGGGGCGCATACAATGAGCAGTTCTTC. Its protein is CASSLAVGGAYNEQFF.

The rearrangement joins TRBV19 to TRBJ1-1; 8 bases agree with TRBD1. The CDR3 runs 18 residues. The germline CDR1 and CDR2 sequences are LNHDA and SQIVND (reference sequence). Trimming took 6 bases from V and 6 from J; bases not matched to a gene: 21. The DNA of the CDR3 is TGTGCCAGTAGCCATAGCCCCATCGGACAGGGAAGGTGGTCTGAAGCTTTCTTT. It translates to CASSHSPIGQGRWSEAFF.

The chain links TRBV10-2 to TRBJ2-1; 10 bases agree with TRBD2. The CDR3 is 15 amino acids. Germline values: CDR1 WSHSY, CDR2 SAAADI. The V gene end was trimmed by 5 bases and the J gene end by 5 bases; junction bases not matched to a gene: 6. The CDR3 is CASSRRTSGHNEQFF. DNA for the CDR3: TGCGCCAGCAGTCGAAGGACTAGCGGACACAATGAGCAGTTCTTC.

The V gene is TRBV27, the J gene TRBJ2-1, with D perhaps matching TRBD2 (6 bases). CDR1 and CDR2 from the germline V gene are MNHEY and SMNVEV (reference sequence). This CDR3 comprises 15 residues. Trimming pared 4 bases from V and 8 bases from J, leaving 18 bases between. The CDR3 region is CASSYKDYPPDEQFF. The CDR3 DNA reads as TGTGCCAGCAGTTATAAGGACTACCCCCCTGATGAGCAGTTCTTC.

This rearrangement joins TRBV9 to TRBJ2-2, with a tentative D call TRBD1 (5 bases). V lost 0 bases, J lost 7 bases, and 13 bases lay in between. CDR1 and CDR2 from the germline V gene are SGDLS and YYNGEE. The length of the CDR3 is 15 residues. The CDR3 protein is CASSVVGAYGGELFF. CDR3 coding DNA: TGTGCCAGCAGCGTAGTAGGGGCATACGGCGGGGAGCTGTTTTTT.

This clone was found once. The chain is built from TRBV6-5 and TRBJ2-3; 11 bases map to TRBD2. The CDR3 covers 16 residues. The V gene end was trimmed by 4 bases and the J gene end by 3 bases; junction bases not matched to a gene: 6. Germline CDR1 MNHEY, CDR2 SVGAGI. The CDR3 DNA is TGTGCCAGCAGTTCCTTAGGACTAGCGGGTACAGATACGCAGTATTTT. Its translation: CASSSLGLAGTDTQYF.

V gene TRBV6-4 combines with J gene TRBJ2-7, with 7 bases lining up with TRBD1. V was clipped by 6 bases and J by 5 bases; unmatched bases: 13. CDR3 length: 15 residues. Germline CDR1 MRHNA, CDR2 SNTAGT. The CDR3 sequence: CASRVATGNYNEQYF. Written as DNA, the CDR3 is TGTGCCAGCAGAGTCGCGACAGGGAACTACAACGAGCAGTACTTC.

DNA for the CDR3: TGTGCCAGCAGCAGGGGACAATCTCAGCCCCAGCATTTT. It yields the protein CASSRGQSQPQHF. The rearrangement links TRBV7-9 to TRBJ1-5; possibly TRBD1 for D (6 bases). Trimming removed 5 bases at V and 6 bases at J, with 11 bases between. This CDR3 is built from 13 residues. Germline loops: CDR1 SEHNR, CDR2 FQNEAQ (reference sequence).

This chain links TRBV6-5 with TRBJ1-1; 9 bases map to TRBD1. This CDR3 spans 15 amino acids. In germline, CDR1 is MNHEY, CDR2 SVGAGI. V shed 2 bases and J 4 bases; nucleotides not matched to a gene: 5. The CDR3 protein is CASSYGDRVTTEAFF. In nucleotides, the CDR3 is TGTGCCAGCAGTTACGGGGACAGGGTTACCACTGAAGCTTTCTTT.

This clone was recorded only once. The chain joins TRBV6-5 to TRBJ2-2, with 8 bases identical to TRBD1. After removal of 7 bases from V and 0 bases from J, the junction contained 4 bases not matched to a gene. The CDR3 length is 15 residues. CDR1 and CDR2 from the germline V gene are MNHEY and SVGAGI. Written as DNA, the CDR3 is TGTGCCAGCAATACACAGGGGGCGAACACCGGGGAGCTGTTTTTT. Amino acids: CASNTQGANTGELFF.

The chain combines TRBV27 with TRBJ2-5; maybe TRBD2 (5 bases). Trimming shortened V by 4 bases and J by 5 bases, and 5 bases separated the two germline ends. The germline gives CDR1 MNHEY, CDR2 SMNVEV (reference sequence). The CDR3 consists of 11 residues. The CDR3 loop is CASSSGETQYF. The CDR3 DNA follows: TGTGCCAGCAGTTCGGGGGAGACCCAGTACTTC.

Here the CDR3 DNA reads TGTGCCTGGAGTGTAGGTCAAGCGGGAGGCGAGCAGTTCTTC. It specifies CAWSVGQAGGEQFF. The chain is built from TRBV30 and TRBJ2-1; 9 bases align to TRBD2. The CDR3 loop spans 14 amino acids. J was trimmed by 10 bases and V by 0 bases; bases with no gene match: 7. The germline V gene encodes CDR1 GTSNPN and CDR2 SVGIG (reference sequence).

This CDR3 is CASSQDRRATGELFF. DNA of the CDR3: TGTGCCAGCAGCCAAGATCGACGGGCTACCGGGGAGCTGTTTTTT. The rearrangement joins TRBV4-2 to TRBJ2-2, with D uncertain. Germline V gene data show CDR1 as LGHNA and CDR2 as YNFKEQ. The CDR3 covers 15 residues. The V end lost 0 bases, the J end lost 5 bases, and 10 bases lay between the germline ends.

The V and J genes are TRBV27 and TRBJ1-4, with D possibly TRBD1 on 6 matching bases. Trimming removed 3 bases from V and 5 bases from J, with 10 bases in between. The CDR3 has 14 residues. The germline gives CDR1 MNHEY, CDR2 SMNVEV (reference sequence). This chain's CDR3 is CASSLGAGNEKLFF. Here the CDR3 DNA reads TGTGCCAGCAGTTTGGGGGCAGGGAATGAAAAACTGTTTTTT.

CDR3 amino acids: CASSGQTSGNTIYF. The DNA for the CDR3 is TGTGCCAGCTCCGGACAAACCTCTGGAAACACCATATATTTT. This sequence joins TRBV18 and TRBJ1-3; a weak D match, TRBD1 (5 bases). V lost 6 bases, J lost 0 bases, and 9 bases lay in between. The CDR3 sequence is 14 residues long. The germline gives CDR1 KGHSH, CDR2 LQKENI.

This sequence joins TRBV7-9 and TRBJ1-2, with TRBD1 as a possible D gene (6 bases). CDR1 and CDR2 (germline): SEHNR, FQNEAQ (reference sequence). V lost 5 bases and J lost 5, with 12 bases in between. The CDR3 loop spans 13 amino acids. CDR3 nucleotide sequence: TGTGCCAGCAGCCCCGGACAGACTTATGGCTACACCTTC. Its translation is CASSPGQTYGYTF.

This chain uses TRBV5-8 with TRBJ2-5; unclear D gene. V was pared by 1 base and J by 13 bases, with 14 bases between. CDR1 and CDR2 from the germline V gene are SGHTS and YDEGEE. The CDR3 loop spans 12 amino acids. The CDR3 nucleotides are TGTGCCAGCAGCTTGTCGGTTTTATGGGTGTACTTC. Translating gives CASSLSVLWVYF.

The chain has TRBV11-3 and TRBJ2-5; 13 nucleotides agree with TRBD2. Trimming at V came to 8 bases and at J to 3 bases, leaving 6 bases not matched to a gene. The CDR3 runs 15 residues. Germline V gene lookup returns CDR1 SGHNT and CDR2 YENEEA. This chain's CDR3 is CASGTGTSGKETQYF. The CDR3 coding sequence is TGTGCCAGCGGTACCGGGACTAGCGGGAAAGAGACCCAGTACTTC.

The count of this clone is one. V is TRBV5-4 and J is TRBJ2-3; D might be TRBD1 (6 bases). The CDR3 extends over 17 amino acids. The germline V gene encodes CDR1 SGHNT and CDR2 YYREEE (reference sequence). Trimming took 1 base from V and 0 from J, leaving 15 bases between them. CDR3 region: CASSLPGAKTSTDTQYF. CDR3 bases: TGTGCCAGCAGCTTGCCAGGGGCGAAGACTAGCACAGATACGCAGTATTTT.